This T cell receptor (beta chain) was obtained from a study of blood T cell repertoires in COVID-19. Only in-frame clones appear in the TCRdb table, and some are missing; sequencing was by immunoSEQ multiplex PCR. The sample lists 70,000 or so clones; around 87% were seen once. This CDR3 is built from 16 residues. The junction had 13 bases not matched to a gene; V was cut back by 0 bases and J by 8 bases. The germline V gene encodes CDR1 GTSNPN and CDR2 SVGIG (reference sequence). Those enrolled in Seattle joined during active infection and were followed longitudinally afterward. The chain recombines TRBV30 with TRBJ2-3; 8 bases match TRBD2. The clonotype comes from a man in his forties with COVID-19, enrolled during active disease. Material for sequencing was peripheral blood. For the CDR3, the DNA is TGTGCCTGGAGTGTACGTGGGCGGGGGGCCCCATTTACGCAGTATTTT. Amino acids: CAWSVRGRGAPFTQYF.